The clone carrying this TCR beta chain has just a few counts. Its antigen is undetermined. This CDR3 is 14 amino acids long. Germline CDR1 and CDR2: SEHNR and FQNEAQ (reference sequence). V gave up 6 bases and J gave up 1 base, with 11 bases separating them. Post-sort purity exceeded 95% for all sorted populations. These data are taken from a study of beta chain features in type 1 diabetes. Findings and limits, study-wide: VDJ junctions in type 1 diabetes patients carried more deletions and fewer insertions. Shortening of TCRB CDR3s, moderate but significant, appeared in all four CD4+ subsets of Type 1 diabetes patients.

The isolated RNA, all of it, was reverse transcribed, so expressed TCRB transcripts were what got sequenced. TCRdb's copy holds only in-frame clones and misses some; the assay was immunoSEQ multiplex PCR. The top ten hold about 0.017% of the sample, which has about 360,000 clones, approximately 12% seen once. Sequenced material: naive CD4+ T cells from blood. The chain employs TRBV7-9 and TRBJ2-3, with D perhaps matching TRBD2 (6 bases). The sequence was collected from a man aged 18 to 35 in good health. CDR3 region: CASRRGGGTDTQYF. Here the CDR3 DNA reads TGTGCCAGCAGGCGGGGCGGGGGCACAGATACGCAGTATTTT.